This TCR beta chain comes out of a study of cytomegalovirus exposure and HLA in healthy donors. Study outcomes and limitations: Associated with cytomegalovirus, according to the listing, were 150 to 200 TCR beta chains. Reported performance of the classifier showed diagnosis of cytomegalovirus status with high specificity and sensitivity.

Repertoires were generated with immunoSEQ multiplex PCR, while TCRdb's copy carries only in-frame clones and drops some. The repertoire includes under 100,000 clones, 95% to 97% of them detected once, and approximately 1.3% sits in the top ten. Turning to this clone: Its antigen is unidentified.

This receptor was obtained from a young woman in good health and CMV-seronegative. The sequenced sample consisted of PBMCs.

CDR3 region: CASSPGGSGANVLTF. CDR3 bases: TGTGCCAGCAGCCCCGGTGGCTCTGGGGCCAACGTCCTGACTTTC. V gene TRBV7-2 combines with J gene TRBJ2-6, with D hard to call. Deletions cut 5 bases from V and 0 bases from J, with 8 bases between. This CDR3 region has 15 residues. Germline CDR1 reads SGHTA; CDR2 reads FQGNSA. The variable domain in full, with the rest retrieved from reference TRBV7-2 and TRBJ2-6, is GAGVSQSPSNKVTEKGKDVELRCDPISGHTALYWYRQSLGQGLEFLIYFQGNSAPDKSGLPSDRFSAERTGGSVSTLTIQRTQQEDSAVYLCASSPGGSGANVLTFGAGSRLTVL.